These T cell receptor beta chains were read from a single sample in a study of human T cells and chemical hapten exposure. Each CDR3 protein is one row after TCRdb ran MiXCR on the RACE reads. The sample includes about 77,000 distinct CDR3 sequences, 8.5% to 9.5% of them seen just once. The material sequenced was whole blood. All receptors come from a female donor in good health. Some clones in this sample may be carry-over from other donors' samples. Both conserved end residues are part of each CDR3. Each record gives: CDR3 protein, CDR3 DNA, clone size, V gene, D gene, J gene. The D gene is left open where the match is weak. The size entry is marked missing in some rows and otherwise reads once, few, many or a size class.

CDR3: CSVAGTDDYGYTF; DNA: TGCAGCGTTGCCGGGACAGACGACTATGGCTACACCTTC; size: NA; V: TRBV29-1; D: TRBD1; J: TRBJ1-2
CDR3: CASSNRGLYTEAFF; DNA: TGTGCCAGCAGTAACAGGGGGCTCTACACTGAAGCTTTCTTT; size: many; V: TRBV12-3/TRBV12-4; D: TRBD1; J: TRBJ1-1
CDR3: CSAKEIGETQYF; DNA: TGCAGTGCTAAGGAGATCGGGGAGACCCAGTACTTC; size: many; V: TRBV20-1; D: NA; J: TRBJ2-5
CDR3: CASREGTGDYEQYF; DNA: TGTGCCAGCAGGGAGGGGACAGGGGACTACGAGCAGTACTTC; size: few; V: TRBV2; D: TRBD1; J: TRBJ2-7
CDR3: CASSRRTQGRTEAFF; DNA: TGTGCCAGCAGCCGCCGGACTCAGGGACGCACTGAAGCTTTCTTT; size: few; V: TRBV27; D: NA; J: TRBJ1-1
CDR3: CAWSVLYEQYF; DNA: TGTGCCTGGAGTGTCCTCTACGAGCAGTACTTC; size: few; V: TRBV30; D: NA; J: TRBJ2-7
CDR3: CASSSAVGGNTEAFF; DNA: TGTGCCAGCAGCTCCGCGGTGGGAGGGAACACTGAAGCTTTCTTT; size: few; V: TRBV6-5; D: NA; J: TRBJ1-1
CDR3: CASSQSPRERYNTDTQYF; DNA: TGCGCCAGCAGTCAAAGCCCGCGGGAGCGGTATAACACAGATACGCAGTATTTT; size: NA; V: TRBV23-1; D: TRBD2; J: TRBJ2-3
CDR3: CSARTGIYGYTF; DNA: TGCAGTGCCCGGACAGGGATCTATGGCTACACCTTC; size: few; V: TRBV20-1; D: TRBD1; J: TRBJ1-2
CDR3: CASSLELAGSNEKLFF; DNA: TGTGCCAGCAGCTTAGAGTTGGCGGGTTCTAATGAAAAACTGTTTTTT; size: few; V: TRBV7-7; D: NA; J: TRBJ1-4
CDR3: CSATPGYGYTF; DNA: TGCAGTGCCACCCCCGGCTATGGCTACACCTTC; size: many; V: TRBV20-1; D: NA; J: TRBJ1-2
CDR3: CASGGDYSEQYF; DNA: TGTGCCAGCGGGGGGGATTATAGCGAGCAGTACTTC; size: NA; V: TRBV6-6; D: TRBD2; J: TRBJ2-7
CDR3: CASTESSAQPADTQYF; DNA: TGTGCCAGCACCGAAAGTTCCGCTCAACCGGCGGATACGCAGTATTTT; size: many; V: TRBV2; D: NA; J: TRBJ2-3
CDR3: CASRRKGGTEAFF; DNA: TGTGCCAGCAGAAGAAAAGGGGGCACTGAAGCTTTCTTT; size: many; V: TRBV3-1; D: NA; J: TRBJ1-1
CDR3: CSAQKFSAQRNTEAFF; DNA: TGCAGTGCTCAAAAATTCTCAGCACAGCGGAACACTGAAGCTTTCTTT; size: few; V: TRBV20-1; D: NA; J: TRBJ1-1
CDR3: CASSLAPTDTQYF; DNA: TGCGCCAGCAGCTTGGCCCCCACAGATACGCAGTATTTT; size: many; V: TRBV5-1; D: NA; J: TRBJ2-3
CDR3: CASGGSGPYEQYF; DNA: TGTGCCAGTGGGGGGTCTGGCCCCTACGAGCAGTACTTC; size: many; V: TRBV28; D: NA; J: TRBJ2-7
CDR3: CASSARISRSGANVLTF; DNA: TGTGCCAGCAGCGCGCGGATCAGCCGCTCTGGGGCCAACGTCCTGACTTTC; size: many; V: TRBV7-9; D: NA; J: TRBJ2-6
CDR3: CASSKTGGNQPQHF; DNA: TGTGCCAGCAGCAAGACAGGGGGCAATCAGCCCCAGCATTTT; size: many; V: TRBV27; D: TRBD1; J: TRBJ1-5
CDR3: CASSLSYSGGAVDEQFF; DNA: TGTGCCAGCAGCTTGTCCTATAGCGGGGGGGCAGTCGATGAGCAGTTCTTC; size: NA; V: TRBV7-9; D: TRBD2; J: TRBJ2-1
CDR3: CASSVPGGLSNQPQHF; DNA: TGTGCCAGCAGTGTCCCCGGGGGGCTTAGCAATCAGCCCCAGCATTTT; size: NA; V: TRBV6-1; D: NA; J: TRBJ1-5
CDR3: CATLLAGGRDEQFF; DNA: TGTGCCACCTTACTAGCGGGGGGGCGGGATGAGCAGTTCTTC; size: few; V: TRBV12-3/TRBV12-4; D: TRBD2; J: TRBJ2-1
CDR3: CASGNPGSEAFF; DNA: TGTGCCAGCGGGAATCCCGGGTCTGAAGCTTTCTTT; size: many; V: TRBV11-2; D: NA; J: TRBJ1-1
CDR3: CASSLARAAGRNTEAFF; DNA: TGTGCCAGCAGTTTGGCCAGGGCGGCAGGAAGGAACACTGAAGCTTTCTTT; size: NA; V: TRBV6-6; D: NA; J: TRBJ1-1
CDR3: CASSLGGTQTYEQYF; DNA: TGCGCCAGCAGCTTAGGAGGGACACAGACCTACGAGCAGTACTTC; size: NA; V: TRBV5-1; D: NA; J: TRBJ2-7
CDR3: CASSPDGNQPQHF; DNA: TGTGCCAGCAGTCCGGACGGGAATCAGCCCCAGCATTTT; size: many; V: TRBV5-8; D: NA; J: TRBJ1-5
CDR3: CASSLTGANTEAFF; DNA: TGTGCCAGCAGCTTAACAGGGGCGAACACTGAAGCTTTCTTT; size: many; V: TRBV7-2; D: TRBD1; J: TRBJ1-1
CDR3: CSVEGPSGHFTDTQYF; DNA: TGCAGCGTTGAGGGCCCATCAGGACACTTCACAGATACGCAGTATTTT; size: many; V: TRBV29-1; D: NA; J: TRBJ2-3
CDR3: CASSGYREAKNIQYF; DNA: TGTGCCAGCAGTGGCTACAGGGAAGCCAAAAACATTCAGTACTTC; size: many; V: TRBV28; D: NA; J: TRBJ2-4
CDR3: CASSQDHRNTEAFF; DNA: TGTGCCAGCAGCCAAGATCATAGGAACACTGAAGCTTTCTTT; size: few; V: TRBV14; D: NA; J: TRBJ1-1
CDR3: CASSEQLSYEQYF; DNA: TGTGCCAGCAGTGAACAACTTTCCTACGAGCAGTACTTC; size: many; V: TRBV2; D: NA; J: TRBJ2-7
CDR3: CASLSYGTGENHMNTEAFF; DNA: TGTGCCAGCCTATCGTACGGGACAGGGGAGAATCACATGAACACTGAAGCTTTCTTT; size: many; V: TRBV18; D: TRBD1; J: TRBJ1-1
CDR3: CASRLGLGETQYF; DNA: TGTGCCAGCAGGTTGGGCCTGGGAGAGACCCAGTACTTC; size: NA; V: TRBV12-3/TRBV12-4; D: NA; J: TRBJ2-5
CDR3: CASSPRTGGGGNTIYF; DNA: TGTGCCAGCAGTCCCCGGACAGGGGGAGGAGGAAACACCATATATTTT; size: NA; V: TRBV25-1; D: TRBD1; J: TRBJ1-3
CDR3: CASSLGPTGGNSPLHF; DNA: TGCGCCAGCAGCTTGGGTCCTACAGGGGGCAATTCACCCCTCCACTTT; size: NA; V: TRBV5-1; D: TRBD1; J: TRBJ1-6
CDR3: CASSSHPDRVILF; DNA: TGTGCCAGCAGCTCACACCCGGACAGGGTCATTCTCTTC; size: many; V: TRBV13; D: TRBD1; J: TRBJ2-7
CDR3: CSAPRVQNTEAFF; DNA: TGCAGCGCCCCCCGTGTTCAGAACACTGAAGCTTTCTTT; size: many; V: TRBV29-1; D: NA; J: TRBJ1-1
CDR3: CASSFRGDEAFF; DNA: TGTGCCAGCAGCTTCAGAGGGGATGAAGCTTTCTTT; size: few; V: TRBV7-9; D: NA; J: TRBJ1-1
CDR3: CASSQEDRGYEQYF; DNA: TGTGCCAGCAGTCAGGAGGACCGGGGGTACGAGCAGTACTTC; size: few; V: TRBV25-1; D: NA; J: TRBJ2-7
CDR3: CASSHLIAGETDTQYF; DNA: TGTGCCAGCAGTCACCTAATAGCGGGGGAAACAGATACGCAGTATTTT; size: many; V: TRBV28; D: TRBD2; J: TRBJ2-3
CDR3: CASSQNREPLHF; DNA: TGTGCCAGCAGTCAGAACAGGGAGCCCCTCCACTTT; size: NA; V: TRBV12-3/TRBV12-4; D: NA; J: TRBJ1-6
CDR3: CASSLSRERGNQPQHF; DNA: TGTGCCAGCAGCTTAAGTCGCGAACGGGGAAATCAGCCCCAGCATTTT; size: many; V: TRBV7-8; D: NA; J: TRBJ1-5
CDR3: CSVMRGTGLGNTICF; DNA: TGCAGCGTTATGAGAGGGACGGGCCTCGGAAACACCATATGTTTT; size: NA; V: TRBV29-1; D: NA; J: TRBJ1-3
CDR3: CASSQEVRSQYF; DNA: TGCGCCAGCAGCCAAGAGGTCCGGTCGCAGTATTTT; size: NA; V: TRBV4-1; D: NA; J: TRBJ2-3
CDR3: CASRETGGGADTQYF; DNA: TGTGCCAGCAGAGAGACAGGGGGCGGAGCAGATACGCAGTATTTT; size: many; V: TRBV6-5; D: TRBD1; J: TRBJ2-3
CDR3: CASSVVEGFNSPLHF; DNA: TGTGCCAGCAGCGTAGTTGAGGGATTTAATTCACCCCTCCACTTT; size: many; V: TRBV9; D: NA; J: TRBJ1-6
CDR3: CSIFKSGGSDQPQHF; DNA: TGCAGTATCTTTAAGTCAGGGGGGTCCGATCAGCCCCAGCATTTT; size: few; V: TRBV20-1; D: TRBD1; J: TRBJ1-5
CDR3: CASTLVSRTDTQYF; DNA: TGTGCCAGCACCCTAGTCTCCCGCACAGATACGCAGTATTTT; size: many; V: TRBV2; D: NA; J: TRBJ2-3
CDR3: CASSPSGLGIMFETQYF; DNA: TGTGCCAGCAGCCCCTCGGGGCTCGGGATAATGTTTGAGACCCAGTACTTC; size: many; V: TRBV7-9; D: NA; J: TRBJ2-5
CDR3: CASSPLAGFADTQYF; DNA: TGTGCCAGCAGCCCACTAGCGGGGTTTGCAGATACGCAGTATTTT; size: many; V: TRBV7-9; D: TRBD2; J: TRBJ2-3
CDR3: CASLGPIEPYEQYF; DNA: TGTGCCAGCCTCGGTCCTATTGAACCCTACGAGCAGTACTTC; size: NA; V: TRBV28; D: NA; J: TRBJ2-7
CDR3: CASSPRLAGWADTQYF; DNA: TGTGCCAGCAGCCCCAGACTAGCGGGGTGGGCAGATACGCAGTATTTT; size: many; V: TRBV11-2; D: TRBD2; J: TRBJ2-3
CDR3: CASSAPYSNQPQHF; DNA: TGTGCCAGCAGTGCCCCATATAGCAATCAGCCCCAGCATTTT; size: NA; V: TRBV6-2/TRBV6-3; D: NA; J: TRBJ1-5